The 4 T cell receptor beta chains below were found in one sample sequenced in a study of PD-1 blockade in classical Hodgkin lymphoma. This table comes from immunoSEQ multiplex PCR, and its TCRdb copy is limited to in-frame clones, with some not included. In the table there are 96,000 or so clones, 90% to 95% of which are singletons. Time point specified: cycle 4 day 1 (C4D1), after five to seven weeks of nivolumab. All the patients suffered relapse after autologous stem cell transplantation, and brentuximab vedotin exposure differed. Source: peripheral blood mononuclear cells (PBMCs), taken before the fourth cycle of nivolumab. These receptors originate from a human donor with classical Hodgkin lymphoma.

J is TRBJ2-7 and V is TRBV6-6; no reliable D call. Trimming stripped 2 bases from V and 4 bases from J, with 9 bases between. The V gene's germline CDR1 is MNHNY and CDR2 SVGAGI (reference sequence). The CDR3 spans 13 residues. CDR3 residues: CASSYRIRYEQYF. In nucleotides, the CDR3 is TGTGCCAGCAGTTACCGGATCCGATACGAGCAGTACTTC.

This chain links TRBV11-2 with TRBJ1-2, with D unresolved. Trimming cost V 5 bases and J 4 bases, with 17 bases left between them. The CDR3 has 15 amino acids. Per the germline V gene, CDR1 is SGHAT and CDR2 is FQNNGV. CDR3: CASSNHNQRGYGYTF. DNA for the CDR3: TGTGCCAGCAGCAACCACAATCAACGGGGCTATGGCTACACCTTC.

This chain joins TRBV27 and TRBJ2-2; no reliable D call. The germline CDR1 and CDR2 sequences are MNHEY and SMNVEV (reference sequence). Deletions cut 0 bases from V and 6 bases from J, with 14 bases between. The CDR3 consists of 16 residues. In DNA form, the CDR3 reads TGTGCCAGCAGTTTATCTCGTGGAATGTTCTCCGGGGAGCTGTTTTTT. It encodes CASSLSRGMFSGELFF.

The chain uses TRBV7-6 and TRBJ2-7, with unresolved D. The length of the CDR3 is 15 residues. Trimming shortened V by 1 base and J by 3 bases, and 13 bases separated the two germline ends. The germline V gene encodes CDR1 SGHVS and CDR2 FNYEAQ. The DNA of the CDR3 is TGTGCCAGCAGCTTAGTAGGGCTCAGCAGCTACGAGCAGTACTTC. This translates into CASSLVGLSSYEQYF.